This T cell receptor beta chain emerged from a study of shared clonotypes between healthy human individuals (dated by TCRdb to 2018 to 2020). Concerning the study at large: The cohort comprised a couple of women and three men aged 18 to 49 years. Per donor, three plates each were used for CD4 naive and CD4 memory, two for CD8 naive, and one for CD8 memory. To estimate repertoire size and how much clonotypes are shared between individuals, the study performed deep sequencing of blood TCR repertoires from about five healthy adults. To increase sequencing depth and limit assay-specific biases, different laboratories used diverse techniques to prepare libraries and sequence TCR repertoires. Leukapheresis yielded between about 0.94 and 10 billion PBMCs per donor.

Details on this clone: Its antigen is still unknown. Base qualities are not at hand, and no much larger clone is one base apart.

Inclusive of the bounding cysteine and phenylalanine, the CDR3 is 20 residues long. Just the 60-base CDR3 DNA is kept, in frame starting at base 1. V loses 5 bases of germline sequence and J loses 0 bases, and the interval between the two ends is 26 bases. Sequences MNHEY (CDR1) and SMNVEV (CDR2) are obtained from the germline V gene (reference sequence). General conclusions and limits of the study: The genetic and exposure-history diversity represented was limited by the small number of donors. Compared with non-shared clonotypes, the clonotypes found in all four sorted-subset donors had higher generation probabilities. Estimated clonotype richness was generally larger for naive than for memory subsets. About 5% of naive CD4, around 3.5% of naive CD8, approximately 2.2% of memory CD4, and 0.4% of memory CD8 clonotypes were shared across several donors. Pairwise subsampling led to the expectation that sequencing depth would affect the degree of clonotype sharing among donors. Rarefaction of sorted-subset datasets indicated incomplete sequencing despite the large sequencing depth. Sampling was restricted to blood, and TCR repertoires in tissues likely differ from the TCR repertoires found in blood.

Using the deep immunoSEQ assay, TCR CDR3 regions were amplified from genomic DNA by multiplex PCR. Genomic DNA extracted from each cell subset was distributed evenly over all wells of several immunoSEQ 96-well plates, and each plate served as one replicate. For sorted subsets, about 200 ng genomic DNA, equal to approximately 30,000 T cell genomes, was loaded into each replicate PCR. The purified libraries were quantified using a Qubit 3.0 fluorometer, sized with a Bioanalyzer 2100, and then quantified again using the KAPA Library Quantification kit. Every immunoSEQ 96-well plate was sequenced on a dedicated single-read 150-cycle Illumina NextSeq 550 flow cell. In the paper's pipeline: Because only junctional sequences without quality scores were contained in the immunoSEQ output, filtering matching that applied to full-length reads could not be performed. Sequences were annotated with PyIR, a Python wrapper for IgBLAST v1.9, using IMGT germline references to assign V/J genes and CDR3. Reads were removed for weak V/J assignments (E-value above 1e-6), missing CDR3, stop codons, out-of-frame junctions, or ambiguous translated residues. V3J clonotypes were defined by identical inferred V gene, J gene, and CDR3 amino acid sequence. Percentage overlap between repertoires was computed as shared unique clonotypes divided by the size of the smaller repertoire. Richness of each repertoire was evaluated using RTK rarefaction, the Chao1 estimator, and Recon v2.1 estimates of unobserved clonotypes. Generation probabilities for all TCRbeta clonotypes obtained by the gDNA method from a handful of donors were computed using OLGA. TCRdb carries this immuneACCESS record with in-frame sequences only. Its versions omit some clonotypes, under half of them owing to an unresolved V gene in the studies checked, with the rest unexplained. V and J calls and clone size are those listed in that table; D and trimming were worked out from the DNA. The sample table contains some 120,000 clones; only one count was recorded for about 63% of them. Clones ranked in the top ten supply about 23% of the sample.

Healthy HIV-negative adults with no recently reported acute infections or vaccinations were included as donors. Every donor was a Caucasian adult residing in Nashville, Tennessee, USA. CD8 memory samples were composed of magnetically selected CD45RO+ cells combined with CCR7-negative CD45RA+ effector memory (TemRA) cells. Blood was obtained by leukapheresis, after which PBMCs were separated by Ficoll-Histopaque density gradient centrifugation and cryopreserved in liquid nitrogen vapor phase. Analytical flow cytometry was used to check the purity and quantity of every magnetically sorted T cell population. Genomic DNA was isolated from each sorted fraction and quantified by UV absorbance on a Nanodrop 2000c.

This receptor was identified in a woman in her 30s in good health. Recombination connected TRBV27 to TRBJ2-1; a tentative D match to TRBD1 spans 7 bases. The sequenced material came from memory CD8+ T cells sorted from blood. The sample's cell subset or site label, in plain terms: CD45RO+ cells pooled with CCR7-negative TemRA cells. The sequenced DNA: TGTGCCAGCAGTCTCCACAGGGGACGAGGTGCCGGGAGCTCCTACAATGAGCAGTTCTTC. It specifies CASSLHRGRGAGSSYNEQFF.